The present T cell receptor (beta chain) was sequenced within a study of Graves' ophthalmopathy and Graves' hyperthyroidism. Study at large: Before any treatment, peripheral blood was taken at the initial diagnosis. General study findings and limits: Ophthalmopathy could be told apart from stable hyperthyroidism by a 13-signature model (87.88% sensitivity, around 84% specificity).

In its sample, this clonotype was seen many times. Its target is unknown. Certain patients, namely those with other autoimmune diseases, uncontrolled infections, pregnancy or lactation, were excluded. PBMCs stemmed from over 8.5 ml of fresh peripheral blood. Amplification of the TCR beta CDR3 regions used RNA transcripts (as template). The first-round RT-PCR employed HTBI primers together with the Qiagen OneStep RT-PCR kit. A multiplex PCR was then performed as the second round. TCRdb independently ran MiXCR on the multiplex PCR reads; one entry per CDR3 protein. The table has around 50,000 distinct CDR3 sequences, about 50% seen once. V lost 0 bases and J 0 bases, leaving 7 bases between the germline ends. This CDR3 is built from 15 residues. Germline V gives CDR1 SGHTS, CDR2 YDEGEE.

The sequencing sample was made of peripheral blood. The receptor was derived from an adult man with Graves' ophthalmopathy. The gene calls are TRBV5-8 and TRBJ2-1; the D is unclear. CDR3 bases: TGTGCCAGCAGCTTGGACCCAGGCTCCTACAATGAGCAGTTCTTC. This sequence encodes CASSLDPGSYNEQFF.